This T cell receptor beta chain derives from a study of PD-1 blockade in classical Hodgkin lymphoma (dated by TCRdb to 2019 to 2021). Background for the entire study: Nivolumab dosing was 3 mg/kg intravenously every 2 weeks, continuing until either disease progression or unacceptable toxicity. A peripheral blood immune signature of response to PD-1 blockade in classical Hodgkin lymphoma was defined using TCR beta sequencing and CyTOF. What the work shows at the level of the full study, not this receptor alone: The study covered only a single clinical trial cohort, and the causes of the repertoire differences, possibly disease activity or prior therapy, were still not defined. A significant rise by C4D1 was seen in CD4+ but not CD8+ TCR diversity (p=0.0027 vs p=0.16), with the rise being most apparent in complete responders (p=0.02). Baseline TCR diversity was reported to be lower in newly diagnosed patients than in healthy donors, and even lower in relapsed/refractory patients. Baseline diversity similar to that of newly diagnosed patients was observed in trial patients achieving complete response, whereas significantly lower diversity was observed in partial responders and progressors. Diversity was lower in patients who began nivolumab less than 1 year after ASCT, so these patients were left out of later analyses to avoid confounding by immune reconstitution.

Based on the germline V gene (reference sequence), the CDR1 and CDR2 sequences are GTSNPN and SVGIG. The trim is 2 bases for V and 11 bases for J, with a gap of 18 bases between the germline ends. CDR3 length: 13 amino acids, cysteine to phenylalanine. Of the read, only the CDR3 DNA is kept; its 39 bases are in frame from base 1. Genomic DNA was extracted with the Qiagen DNeasy kit from unsorted PBMCs and from negatively selected CD4+ and CD8+ fractions. TCR beta CDR3 regions were subjected to amplification by immunoSEQ multiplex PCR with primers that anneal to V and J segments. Amplification bias was minimized using a synthetic immune receptor repertoire, and residual bias was removed computationally after sequencing. As for the authors' bioinformatics: Repertoire diversity was quantified as the Shannon entropy index using custom Python scripts. Unsorted, CD4+ and CD8+ repertoires were analyzed separately, except for combined analyses in which CD4+ and CD8+ sequences were merged in silico. A clone counted as expanded when the clone's frequency after treatment rose at least 2-fold relative to C1D1, and clones undetected at baseline were given a pseudocount of 0.5. Clones with 0 or 1 copy at C1D1 were classified as singleton clones, and clones with 2 or more copies were classified as non-singleton clones. Clones expanded in unsorted samples were assigned a CD4+, CD8+ or unknown annotation through matching of protein sequences in sorted samples from the same patient. Wilcoxon tests on paired samples were used to test changes in diversity from C1D1 to C4D1. TCRdb retrieved this table from immuneACCESS and kept in-frame rearrangements only. Not all clones are present; in checked studies, unresolved V genes account for under half, and no reason is known for the remainder. V and J calls plus clone size are reproduced from that table; the DNA served to infer D and trimming. This sample has some 60,000 clones in its table, and approximately 90% of those were observed once. The ten largest make up approximately 16% of the sample.

The sample's time point, from its label and the paper: cycle 1 day 1 (C1D1), immediately before nivolumab initiation. All trial patients had relapsed after autologous stem cell transplantation, with cohorts A, B and C differing in prior brentuximab vedotin exposure. The trial cohort was composed of about 60 patients with relapsed/refractory classical Hodgkin lymphoma, for whom complete response, partial response or progressive disease was recorded as best overall response. In the multi-cohort phase II CheckMate 205 trial, trial patients received single-agent nivolumab. An independent review committee assessed best overall response by applying the 2007 International Working Group response criteria. Trial PBMCs were collected immediately before nivolumab initiation (C1D1) and during therapy at cycle 2 day 1 and cycle 4 day 1. After peripheral blood was drawn into 8 mL Vacutainer Cell Preparation Tubes, PBMCs were isolated by centrifugation and then cryopreserved.

In this sample, this clone turned up once. It lacks a known antigen. No much larger clone is present one base from it, and per-base qualities are unavailable. The sequence links TRBV30 to TRBJ1-1; the D gene lacks a confident call. This TCR was sampled from a human donor with classical Hodgkin lymphoma. The sequences come from peripheral blood mononuclear cells (PBMCs), collected at baseline. The CDR3: CAWSFPSGNLAFF. The DNA is TGTGCCTGGAGTTTTCCCTCGGGGAATTTGGCTTTCTTT. The CDR3, completed at both ends by the reference TRBV30 and TRBJ1-1 genes, gives the full variable domain SQTIHQWPATLVQPVGSPLSLECTVEGTSNPNLYWYRQAAGRGLQLLFYSVGIGQISSEVPQNLSASRPQDRQFILSSKKLLLSDSGFYLCAWSFPSGNLAFFGQGTRLTVV.